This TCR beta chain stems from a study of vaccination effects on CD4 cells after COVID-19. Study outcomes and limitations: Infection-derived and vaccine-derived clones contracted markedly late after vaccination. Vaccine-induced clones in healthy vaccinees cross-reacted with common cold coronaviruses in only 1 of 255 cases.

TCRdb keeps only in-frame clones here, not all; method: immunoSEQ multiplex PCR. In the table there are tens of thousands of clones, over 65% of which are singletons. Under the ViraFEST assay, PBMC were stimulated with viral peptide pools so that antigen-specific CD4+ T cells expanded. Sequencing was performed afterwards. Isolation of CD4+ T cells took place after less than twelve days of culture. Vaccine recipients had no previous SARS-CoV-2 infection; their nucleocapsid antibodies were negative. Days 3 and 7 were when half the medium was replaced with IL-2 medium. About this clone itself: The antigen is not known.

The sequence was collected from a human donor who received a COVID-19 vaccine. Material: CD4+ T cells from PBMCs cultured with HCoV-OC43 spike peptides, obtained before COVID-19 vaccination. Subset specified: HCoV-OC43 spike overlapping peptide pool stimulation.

CDR3 sequence: CASSLEAGWDTQYF. The CDR3 nucleotides are TGCGCCAGCAGCTTGGAGGCGGGCTGGGATACGCAGTATTTT. This sequence joins TRBV5-1 and TRBJ2-3; D is perhaps TRBD2 (5 bases). V lost 0 bases to trimming and J lost 6 bases, with 11 bases between them. The CDR3 contains 14 residues. Germline CDR1 is SGHRS and CDR2 is YFSETQ.